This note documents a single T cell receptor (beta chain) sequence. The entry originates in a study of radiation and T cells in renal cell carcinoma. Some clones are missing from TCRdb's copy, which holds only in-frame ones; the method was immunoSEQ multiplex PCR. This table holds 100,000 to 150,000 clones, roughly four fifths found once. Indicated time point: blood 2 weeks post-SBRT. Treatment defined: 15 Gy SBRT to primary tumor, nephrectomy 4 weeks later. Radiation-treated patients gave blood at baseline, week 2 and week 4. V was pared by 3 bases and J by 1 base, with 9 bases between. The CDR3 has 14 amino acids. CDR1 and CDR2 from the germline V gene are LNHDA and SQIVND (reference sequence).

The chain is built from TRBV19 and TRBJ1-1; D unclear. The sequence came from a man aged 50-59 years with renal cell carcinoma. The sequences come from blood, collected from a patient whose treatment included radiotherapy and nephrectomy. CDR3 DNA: TGTGCCAGTAGTATGTTCCCCCAGAACACTGAAGCTTTCTTT. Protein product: CASSMFPQNTEAFF.